This passage covers 21 T cell receptor beta chains from one sample sequenced in a study of blood T cell repertoires in COVID-19. Here immunoSEQ multiplex PCR was the method, and the copy in TCRdb shows in-frame clones only, minus some. This table holds 200,000 to 300,000 clones, roughly 86% found once. The sample was peripheral blood. These TCRs come from a woman between 50 and 59 years old with acute or convalescent COVID-19.

CDR3 sequence reads: CASSLGGARGRLVYNEQFF. DNA of the CDR3: TGTGCCAGCAGCTTAGGAGGGGCCAGGGGGCGCTTAGTCTACAATGAGCAGTTCTTC. The chain links TRBV11-2 to TRBJ2-1; 8 bases are a match to TRBD1. V lost 1 base, J lost 3 bases, and 14 bases stayed unmatched. The CDR3 runs to 19 residues. From germline, CDR1 is SGHAT and CDR2 FQNNGV.

The chain combines TRBV14 with TRBJ2-7, with a weak D call TRBD1 (5 bases). Trimming took off 0 bases at V and 3 bases at J, with 9 bases between the two ends. This CDR3 spans 14 amino acids. CDR1 and CDR2 (germline): SGHDN, FVKESK. Written as DNA, the CDR3 is TGTGCCAGCAGCCAAGACCAGGGTTTCTACGAGCAGTACTTC. It translates to CASSQDQGFYEQYF.

The rearrangement uses TRBV30 and TRBJ2-5; perhaps TRBD1 as D (6 bases). The germline V gene encodes CDR1 GTSNPN and CDR2 SVGIG (reference sequence). The V end was cut by 2 bases, the J end by 7 bases, with 17 bases between. The CDR3 has 14 residues. The CDR3 sequence is CAWSLYAGVGTQYF. Written as DNA, the CDR3 is TGTGCCTGGAGTTTGTATGCAGGGGTTGGGACCCAGTACTTC.

This chain uses TRBV5-1 with TRBJ2-5; D uncertain. Between the trimmed V and J ends, which lost 4 bases and 3 bases, there was a span of 10 bases. The CDR3 spans 13 residues. Germline V CDR1 and CDR2: SGHRS, YFSETQ. As DNA, the CDR3 is TGCGCCAGCAGCCCGGAGCATAAAGAGACCCAGTACTTC. Protein product: CASSPEHKETQYF.

The V and J genes are TRBV30 and TRBJ1-3; 8 bases line up with TRBD1. The CDR3 consists of 13 residues. The ends lost 5 bases at V and 1 base at J; junction bases unmatched: 1. Germline CDR1 is GTSNPN and CDR2 is SVGIG (reference sequence). The CDR3 sequence: CAWGQGSGNTIYF. The CDR3 coding sequence is TGTGCCTGGGGACAGGGATCTGGAAACACCATATATTTT.

V usage is TRBV19 and J usage is TRBJ1-5, with D possibly TRBD1 on 5 matching bases. Trimming left V 3 bases short and J 0 bases short, with 12 bases between. This CDR3 has 16 residues. Germline loops: CDR1 LNHDA, CDR2 SQIVND (reference sequence). CDR3 coding DNA: TGTGCCAGTAGTATCCAGGGCGGGAATAGCAATCAGCCCCAGCATTTT. It yields the protein CASSIQGGNSNQPQHF.

This clone was recorded only once. The gene calls are TRBV10-2 and TRBJ2-2, with 7 bases that match TRBD1. The germline V gene encodes CDR1 WSHSY and CDR2 SAAADI. The CDR3 covers 16 residues. The J segment lost 4 bases and the V segment lost 2 bases, leaving 7 bases of the junction unmatched. The CDR3 here is CASSETDRFGTGELFF. As DNA, the CDR3 is TGCGCCAGCAGTGAGACGGACAGGTTTGGCACCGGGGAGCTGTTTTTT.

In DNA, the CDR3 is TGTGCCTGGAGGGACTCTTGGGGGGCTGAAGCTTTCTTT. Its translation: CAWRDSWGAEAFF. The chain uses TRBV30 and TRBJ1-1; the D gene is possibly TRBD1 (5 bases). The CDR3 has 13 amino acids. Looked up from germline, CDR1 is GTSNPN and CDR2 is SVGIG (reference sequence). Trimming shortened V by 3 bases and J by 6 bases, and 14 bases separated the two germline ends.

CDR3 sequence (DNA): TGTGCCAGCAGGCAGGGGGACATGAACACTGAAGCTTTCTTT. Translated: CASRQGDMNTEAFF. This chain uses TRBV3-1 (or the pseudogene TRBV3-2) with TRBJ1-1; 7 bases agree with TRBD1. The CDR3 runs to 14 residues. Germline-derived CDR1 and CDR2 are LGHDT and YNNKEL (reference sequence). J was trimmed by 0 bases and V by 6 bases; bases with no gene match: 4.

The chain joins TRBV18 to TRBJ1-4; 9 bases agree with TRBD1. The CDR3 contains 14 residues. V lost 5 bases, J lost 8 bases, and 6 bases stayed unmatched. The V gene's germline CDR1 is KGHSH and CDR2 LQKENI. CDR3 loop: CASSGDRASEKLFF. CDR3 nucleotide sequence: TGTGCCAGCTCAGGGGACAGGGCCTCGGAAAAACTGTTTTTT.

The V call is TRBV10-3, the J call TRBJ2-7; the D gene is possibly TRBD1 (5 bases). The CDR3 spans 13 residues. The germline V gene encodes CDR1 ENHRY and CDR2 SYGVKD. V lost 2 bases and J 5 bases, leaving 10 bases between the germline ends. This CDR3 is CAISEPTENEQYF. In DNA, the CDR3 is TGTGCCATCAGTGAGCCGACAGAGAACGAGCAGTACTTC.

The chain is built from TRBV5-1 and TRBJ2-1; D possibly corresponds to TRBD1 (5 bases). This CDR3 region has 16 residues. Trimming took 0 bases from V and 0 from J, leaving 10 bases between them. Germline V gives CDR1 SGHRS, CDR2 YFSETQ. CDR3 region: CASSLDGQGSYNEQFF. The CDR3 DNA reads TGCGCCAGCAGCTTGGACGGCCAGGGCTCCTACAATGAGCAGTTCTTC.

The chain has TRBV7-9 and TRBJ1-2, with D perhaps TRBD1 (6 bases). Germline CDR1 reads SEHNR; CDR2 reads FQNEAQ (reference sequence). The CDR3 spans 18 residues. V lost 5 bases and J 4 bases, leaving 26 bases between the germline ends. This chain's CDR3 is CASSAPLQGTRAFYGYTF. The CDR3 region has the DNA TGTGCCAGCAGCGCACCGCTGCAGGGGACCCGGGCATTCTATGGCTACACCTTC.

This rearrangement joins TRBV11-2 to TRBJ2-7, with D possibly TRBD1 on 5 matching bases. Looked up from germline, CDR1 is SGHAT and CDR2 is FQNNGV. Trimming took 5 bases from V and 0 from J, leaving 14 bases between them. The CDR3 runs to 15 residues. CDR3 nucleotide sequence: TGTGCCAGCAGCACGACGACAGAAAGCTCCTACGAGCAGTACTTC. It specifies CASSTTTESSYEQYF.

The chain recombines TRBV30 with TRBJ2-1; the match to TRBD2 covers 8 bases. Germline CDR1 reads GTSNPN; CDR2 reads SVGIG (reference sequence). V shed 0 bases, J shed 7 bases, and the junction held 11 bases outside the gene matches. The CDR3 length is 16 residues. This CDR3 is CAWSVPLASGRNEQFF. The DNA for the CDR3 is TGTGCCTGGAGTGTACCTTTGGCTAGCGGGCGTAATGAGCAGTTCTTC. Using reference TRBV30 and TRBJ2-1 for the parts outside the CDR3, the full variable domain is SQTIHQWPATLVQPVGSPLSLECTVEGTSNPNLYWYRQAAGRGLQLLFYSVGIGQISSEVPQNLSASRPQDRQFILSSKKLLLSDSGFYLCAWSVPLASGRNEQFFGPGTRLTVL.

This clone has just a few counts. The chain links TRBV28 to TRBJ2-2, with 7 bases matching TRBD2. There are 14 residues in the CDR3. Germline-derived CDR1 and CDR2 are MDHEN and SYDVKM. The V segment lost 6 bases and the J segment 6 bases; nucleotides outside the gene matches: 7. CDR3 residues: CASSKREWSGELFF. In nucleotides, the CDR3 is TGTGCCAGCAGCAAGCGGGAATGGTCCGGGGAGCTGTTTTTT.

J is TRBJ1-2 and V is TRBV4-2; 9 nucleotides agree with TRBD1. V lost 3 bases, J lost 4 bases, and 6 bases stayed unmatched. Germline V CDR1 and CDR2: LGHNA, YNFKEQ. There are 15 residues in the CDR3. CDR3 sequence: CASSHPGQGLYGYTF. CDR3 DNA: TGTGCCAGCAGCCACCCGGGACAGGGACTCTATGGCTACACCTTC.

The chain carries TRBV20-1 and TRBJ1-1; no firm D call. Germline V lookup: CDR1 DFQATT, CDR2 SNEGSKA (reference sequence). The CDR3 length is 10 residues. Trimming removed 1 base at V and 7 bases at J, with 4 bases between. The CDR3 loop reads CSARVYEAFF. The CDR3 DNA reads TGCAGTGCTAGAGTATATGAAGCTTTCTTT.

J is TRBJ2-1 and V is TRBV24-1; the D gene is possibly TRBD2 (5 bases). The V gene's germline CDR1 is KGHDR and CDR2 SFDVKD. The CDR3 length is 14 residues. The ends were cut back, 4 bases at V and 6 bases at J, with 12 bases in the middle. The CDR3 sequence is CATSEFGSRNEQFF. In DNA, the CDR3 is TGTGCCACCAGTGAGTTTGGGAGTCGCAATGAGCAGTTCTTC.

The chain carries TRBV6-5 and TRBJ1-4; 10 bases are shared with TRBD1. V lost 5 bases and J lost 5; bases outside the gene matches: 5. This CDR3 has 15 amino acids. CDR1 MNHEY and CDR2 SVGAGI come from the germline V gene. CDR3 loop: CASSLTGGLNEKLFF. In DNA, the CDR3 is TGTGCCAGCAGTCTGACAGGGGGCTTAAATGAAAAACTGTTTTTT.

Only a few counts were recorded for this clone. The rearrangement links TRBV3-1 (or the pseudogene TRBV3-2) to TRBJ1-2, with 7 bases that match TRBD1. Trimming at V came to 4 bases and at J to 3 bases, leaving 8 bases not matched to a gene. The CDR3 is 15 amino acids. CDR1 LGHDT and CDR2 YNNKEL come from the germline V gene (reference sequence). CDR3: CASSPATGSYYGYTF. CDR3 coding DNA: TGTGCCAGCAGCCCAGCGACAGGGTCATACTATGGCTACACCTTC.